Below are 6 T cell receptor beta chains sequenced from a single sample in a study of blood T cell repertoires in COVID-19. Assay: immunoSEQ multiplex PCR; the TCRdb copy retains only in-frame clones and omits some. The sample has fewer than 150,000 clones, about 80% seen once. What was sequenced was peripheral blood. These TCRs come from a human donor in a cohort sampled during active COVID-19.

In this sample, this clone turned up many times. The chain is built from TRBV5-4 and TRBJ1-2; unclear D gene. V was clipped by 0 bases and J by 2 bases, with 8 bases between them. CDR1 SGHNT and CDR2 YYREEE come from the germline V gene (reference sequence). The CDR3 covers 14 residues. Written as DNA, the CDR3 is TGTGCCAGCAGCTTGGAGTCAGGCAACTATGGCTACACCTTC. Translated: CASSLESGNYGYTF. Full variable domain (outside the CDR3, taken from reference TRBV5-4 and TRBJ1-2): ETGVTQSPTHLIKTRGQQVTLRCSSQSGHNTVSWYQQALGQGPQFIFQYYREEENGRGNFPPRFSGLQFPNYSSELNVNALELDDSALYLCASSLESGNYGYTFGSGTRLTVV.

The chain links TRBV2 to TRBJ1-5; 7 bases fit TRBD1. The CDR3 is 15 residues long. Germline CDR1 SNHLY, CDR2 FYNNEI. V lost 4 bases to trimming and J lost 2 bases; unmatched junction nucleotides: 5. The CDR3 spells CASSGGGAGNQPQHF. The CDR3, as DNA: TGTGCCAGCAGTGGAGGGGGCGCCGGCAATCAGCCCCAGCATTTT.

The chain employs TRBV3-1 (or the pseudogene TRBV3-2) and TRBJ2-2, with 7 bases lining up with TRBD1. Unmatched junction bases numbered 10, after V lost 4 bases and J lost 5 bases. Per germline, CDR1 LGHDT and CDR2 YNNKEL (reference sequence). CDR3 length: 16 amino acids. As DNA, the CDR3 is TGTGCCAGCAGCCTGAATCCCGGGACAGTGACCGGGGAGCTGTTTTTT. Encoded protein: CASSLNPGTVTGELFF.

V usage is TRBV28 and J usage is TRBJ2-7, with 7 bases lining up with TRBD1. V dropped 6 bases and J dropped 2; count of bases not matched to a gene: 7. This CDR3 has 14 residues. Germline-derived CDR1 and CDR2 are MDHEN and SYDVKM. CDR3 loop: CASSSHQGAYEQYF. DNA of the CDR3: TGTGCCAGCAGCTCTCACCAGGGGGCCTACGAGCAGTACTTC.

This rearrangement joins TRBV6-6 to TRBJ2-1, with D perhaps TRBD2 (6 bases). V was pared by 6 bases and J by 5 bases, with 17 bases between. CDR1 is MNHNY, CDR2 SVGAGI, per germline (reference sequence). The CDR3 length is 15 residues. The chain's CDR3 is CASRSPGVTNNEQFF. The CDR3, as DNA: TGTGCCAGCAGGTCCCCGGGGGTAACTAACAATGAGCAGTTCTTC.

The J gene is TRBJ1-2, the V gene TRBV11-2, with TRBD1 identical over 9 bases. The CDR3 is 15 residues long. V was clipped by 5 bases and J by 3 bases; unmatched bases: 7. Germline loops: CDR1 SGHAT, CDR2 FQNNGV. CDR3 sequence: CASSPRRDRDYGYTF. The CDR3 DNA sequence: TGTGCCAGCAGCCCCCGTCGGGACAGGGACTATGGCTACACCTTC.